The 27 T cell receptor beta chains below come from one sample, sequenced in a study of cytomegalovirus exposure and HLA in healthy donors. The PCR ran on 60 Vbeta and 13 Jbeta primers. Generated by immunoSEQ multiplex PCR, the TCRdb table keeps only in-frame clones and is missing some. The sample records 130,000 to 150,000 clones, about 85% being singletons. The sequenced sample was PBMCs. The origin of the receptors is a female donor in good health and CMV-seronegative.

To note about this clone: A read error may produce the germline difference seen at one junction end. The chain recombines TRBV7-9 with TRBJ1-1, with D possibly matching TRBD1 (5 bases). CDR3 length: 11 residues. CDR1 SEHNR and CDR2 FQNEAQ come from the germline V gene (reference sequence). In nucleotides, the CDR3 is TGTGCCAGCAGCGCTGCGGGGGTGTCAGTATTT. Translated, it gives CASSAAGVSVF.

The chain joins TRBV19 to TRBJ1-5, with 8 bases lining up with TRBD1. The V and J ends lost 6 bases and 2 bases, in that order; junction bases with no gene match: 9. The V gene's germline CDR1 is LNHDA and CDR2 SQIVND (reference sequence). This CDR3 has 16 amino acids. The CDR3 loop is CASRLRPGQGNQPQHF. The CDR3 DNA reads TGTGCCAGTAGACTAAGGCCGGGACAGGGCAATCAGCCCCAGCATTTT. The full variable domain, completed using reference TRBV19 and TRBJ1-5, is DGGITQSPKYLFRKEGQNVTLSCEQNLNHDAMYWYRQDPGQGLRLIYYSQIVNDFQKGDIAEGYSVSREKKESFPLTVTSAQKNPTAFYLCASRLRPGQGNQPQHFGDGTRLSIL.

The CDR3 spells CAWRAINEQFF. In DNA, the CDR3 is TGTGCCTGGAGAGCCATCAATGAGCAGTTCTTC. This chain uses TRBV30 with TRBJ2-1; D uncertain. Germline CDR1 and CDR2: GTSNPN and SVGIG (reference sequence). This CDR3 spans 11 amino acids. V lost 3 bases to trimming and J lost 6 bases, with 6 bases between them. The complete variable domain, with remaining parts taken from reference TRBV30 and TRBJ2-1, reads SQTIHQWPATLVQPVGSPLSLECTVEGTSNPNLYWYRQAAGRGLQLLFYSVGIGQISSEVPQNLSASRPQDRQFILSSKKLLLSDSGFYLCAWRAINEQFFGPGTRLTVL.

This chain links TRBV4-1 with TRBJ2-3; 14 nucleotides line up with TRBD2. V was pared by 3 bases and J by 1 base, with 6 bases of the junction left unmatched. Germline assignment: CDR1 MGHRA and CDR2 YSYEKL. The CDR3 is 18 residues long. CDR3 loop: CASSQTSGGALGTDTQYF. The CDR3 region has the DNA TGCGCCAGCAGCCAGACTAGCGGGGGGGCTTTGGGCACAGATACGCAGTATTTT.

Ten or more counts support this clone. This rearrangement joins TRBV5-1 to TRBJ1-5; D is uncertain. This CDR3 has 13 amino acids. Germline V CDR1 and CDR2: SGHRS, YFSETQ. Trimming took 5 bases from V and 3 from J, leaving 9 bases between them. This chain's CDR3 is CASRSEFNQPQHF. CDR3 nucleotide sequence: TGCGCCAGCAGGAGCGAATTCAATCAGCCCCAGCATTTT.

The J gene is TRBJ2-7, the V gene TRBV30; 7 bases agree with TRBD1. There are 13 residues in the CDR3. V was clipped by 4 bases and J by 2 bases; unmatched bases: 5. Germline V lookup: CDR1 GTSNPN, CDR2 SVGIG (reference sequence). CDR3 amino acids: CAWTQGTAYEQYF. CDR3 nucleotides: TGTGCCTGGACCCAAGGGACAGCCTACGAGCAGTACTTC.

The chain has TRBV29-1 and TRBJ1-3; no firm D call. The CDR3 length is 14 residues. Trimming shortened V by 1 base and J by 2 bases, and 9 bases separated the two germline ends. Germline CDR1 SQVTM, CDR2 ANQGSEA. In DNA, the CDR3 is TGCAGCGTTGAAGGTTCGGGGACTGGAAACACCATATATTTT. Its protein is CSVEGSGTGNTIYF.

The chain is built from TRBV7-8 and TRBJ1-5; 12 bases are shared with TRBD1. V gave up 1 base and J gave up 5 bases; unmatched junction bases: 15. Germline assignment: CDR1 SGHVS and CDR2 FQNEAQ. CDR3 length: 20 residues. The CDR3 loop is CASSLVGQGASHQEYQPQHF. CDR3 in DNA: TGTGCCAGCAGCTTAGTGGGACAGGGGGCGTCGCATCAAGAATATCAGCCCCAGCATTTT.

This chain connects TRBV15 to TRBJ2-2, with 11 bases matching TRBD1. The junction had 3 bases not matched to a gene; V was cut back by 1 base and J by 2 bases. This CDR3 is built from 17 residues. CDR1 is LNHNV and CDR2 is YYDKDF in the germline V gene (reference sequence). CDR3: CATSRAGQGGNTGELFF. CDR3 DNA: TGTGCCACCAGCAGAGCGGGACAGGGGGGCAACACCGGGGAGCTGTTTTTT.

This rearrangement joins TRBV6-4 to TRBJ1-5; D is undetermined. The V end was cut by 0 bases, the J end by 3 bases, with 9 bases between. The germline V gene encodes CDR1 MRHNA and CDR2 SNTAGT. CDR3 length equals 15 residues. Here the CDR3 reads CASSDSLAVNQPQHF. The CDR3 DNA reads TGTGCCAGCAGTGACTCCCTGGCGGTCAATCAGCCCCAGCATTTT.

The rearrangement links TRBV5-1 to TRBJ2-2, with D possibly TRBD1 on 6 matching bases. The CDR3 has 15 amino acids. Germline-derived CDR1 and CDR2 are SGHRS and YFSETQ. The V end was cut by 3 bases, the J end by 0 bases, with 9 bases between. The CDR3 DNA is TGCGCCAGCAGCTCGGACAGTTCGAACACCGGGGAGCTGTTTTTT. This sequence encodes CASSSDSSNTGELFF.

The chain couples TRBV28 to TRBJ2-7, with D perhaps matching TRBD2 (6 bases). The CDR3 runs to 14 residues. CDR1 MDHEN and CDR2 SYDVKM come from the germline V gene. V dropped 5 bases and J dropped 3 bases, with 14 bases sitting between them. CDR3 amino acids: CASSPASADYEQYF. The CDR3 nucleotides are TGTGCCAGCAGTCCGGCTAGCGCCGACTACGAGCAGTACTTC.

By proportion, this clone is medium-sized. V gene TRBV5-1 combines with J gene TRBJ1-4; the D gene is possibly TRBD1 (5 bases). V lost 2 bases and J lost 8, with 10 bases in between. The CDR3 runs 13 residues. The germline CDR1 and CDR2 sequences are SGHRS and YFSETQ. CDR3 region: CASSFGGIEKLFF. The CDR3, as DNA: TGCGCCAGCAGCTTCGGGGGAATCGAAAAACTGTTTTTT.

V and J are TRBV4-1 and TRBJ1-1, with TRBD1 identical over 10 bases. Germline CDR1 MGHRA, CDR2 YSYEKL. The trim removed 4 bases at V and 4 bases at J, leaving 9 bases unmatched. This CDR3 has 16 amino acids. CDR3 bases: TGCGCCAGCAGCCGTGGGACAGGGGTTGTAGTCACTGAAGCTTTCTTT. This codes for CASSRGTGVVVTEAFF.

The V and J genes are TRBV4-3 and TRBJ1-1; 8 bases are shared with TRBD1. Germline V CDR1 and CDR2: LGHNA, YSLEER. The CDR3 loop spans 13 amino acids. V gave up 0 bases and J gave up 10 bases; unmatched junction bases: 4. Written as DNA, the CDR3 is TGCGCCAGCAGCCAAGATCAGGGGGCGAGAGCTTTCTTT. It codes for CASSQDQGARAFF.

The rearrangement uses TRBV6-5 and TRBJ1-2, with a weak D call TRBD1 (5 bases). V was clipped by 0 bases and J by 6 bases, with 11 bases between them. The CDR3 totals 14 residues. Germline V gene data show CDR1 as MNHEY and CDR2 as SVGAGI. The CDR3 nucleotides are TGTGCCAGCAGTTACTCGTCGTCAGGGAATGGCTACACCTTC. It is translated as CASSYSSSGNGYTF.

This clone was observed a handful of times. The V call is TRBV5-1, the J call TRBJ1-2, with D tentatively TRBD1 (5 bases). The V and J ends lost 0 bases and 6 bases respectively, with 12 bases between them. Germline CDR1 SGHRS, CDR2 YFSETQ. This CDR3 has 14 residues. The CDR3 coding sequence is TGCGCCAGCAGCTTGGCTGGGGCGCCGGATGGCTACACCTTC. As protein: CASSLAGAPDGYTF.

The chain employs TRBV5-5 and TRBJ2-7; 7 bases agree with TRBD1. J was trimmed by 4 bases and V by 4 bases; bases with no gene match: 14. CDR3 size: 16 residues. CDR1 SGHKS and CDR2 YYEKEE come from the germline V gene (reference sequence). In DNA form, the CDR3 reads TGTGCCAGCAGCCAAGGGGGCTTTCCCATTCTATACGAGCAGTACTTC. Translating it yields CASSQGGFPILYEQYF.

Only a few counts were recorded for this clone. The chain links TRBV18 to TRBJ2-3; D possibly corresponds to TRBD1 (5 bases). Germline V gene data show CDR1 as KGHSH and CDR2 as LQKENI. This CDR3 has 12 residues. The V end was cut by 4 bases, the J end by 6 bases, with 8 bases between. The CDR3, as DNA: TGTGCCAGCTCACGTCCAGGGGATACGCAGTATTTT. It specifies CASSRPGDTQYF.

The chain is built from TRBV9 and TRBJ2-7; TRBD2 matches 12 bases. Trimming cost V 0 bases and J 3 bases; bases outside gene matches: 1. CDR1 is SGDLS, CDR2 YYNGEE, per germline. This CDR3 region has 15 residues. The DNA of the CDR3 is TGTGCCAGCAGCGTAGGGACTAGCGGGGACTACGAGCAGTACTTC. It translates to CASSVGTSGDYEQYF.

The J gene is TRBJ1-6, the V gene TRBV7-2; TRBD1 matches at 7 bases. CDR1 and CDR2 (germline): SGHTA, FQGNSA. Trimming took 0 bases from V and 7 from J; bases not matched to a gene: 3. The CDR3 contains 15 residues. CDR3 amino acids: CASSLANRGNSPLHF. CDR3 coding DNA: TGTGCCAGCAGCTTAGCGAACAGGGGAAATTCACCCCTCCACTTT.

V usage is TRBV28 and J usage is TRBJ2-1, with TRBD2 matching 15 bases. Unmatched junction bases numbered 4, after V lost 4 bases and J lost 0 bases. The length of the CDR3 is 18 residues. Per germline, CDR1 MDHEN and CDR2 SYDVKM. CDR3 in DNA: TGTGCCAGCAGTTCGGGGACTAGCGGGGGGAGCTCCTACAATGAGCAGTTCTTC. Amino acids: CASSSGTSGGSSYNEQFF.

Only one count was recorded for this clone. The V call is TRBV6-1, the J call TRBJ1-5; D might be TRBD1 (5 bases). Germline V gene lookup returns CDR1 MNHNS and CDR2 SASEGT. The CDR3 is 18 amino acids. Trimming removed 2 bases at V and 7 bases at J, with 24 bases between. CDR3 loop: CASSELWQGLSGVQPQHF. For the CDR3, the DNA is TGTGCCAGCAGTGAACTCTGGCAGGGTCTCTCGGGAGTCCAGCCCCAGCATTTT.

CDR3 sequence (DNA): TGCGCCAGCCATTCTGGGCCCTACGAGCAGTACTTC. Amino acids: CASHSGPYEQYF. The V call is TRBV5-1, the J call TRBJ2-7; D call uncertain. CDR1 SGHRS and CDR2 YFSETQ come from the germline V gene. CDR3 length: 12 residues. The ends were cut back, 7 bases at V and 2 bases at J, with 10 bases in the middle.

CDR3 DNA sequence: TGTGCCACCAATGTCGACAGACAAGAGACCCAGTACTTC. Translated: CATNVDRQETQYF. The chain carries TRBV2 and TRBJ2-5; D possibly corresponds to TRBD1 (5 bases). This CDR3 is 13 amino acids long. Trimming left V 10 bases short and J 2 bases short, with 14 bases between. CDR1 and CDR2 (germline): SNHLY, FYNNEI.

This sequence joins TRBV4-3 and TRBJ1-2; 11 nucleotides line up with TRBD1. The CDR3 extends over 15 amino acids. With V trimmed by 3 bases and J by 4 bases, 4 bases remained unmatched. Germline CDR1 and CDR2: LGHNA and YSLEER. The CDR3 protein is CASSQGQGGTYGYTF. The DNA for the CDR3 is TGCGCCAGCAGCCAGGGACAGGGGGGAACCTATGGCTACACCTTC.

With regard to this clone: This specimen includes other DNA sequences encoding the same CDR3. The V call is TRBV5-1, the J call TRBJ2-5, with 8 positions matching TRBD1. Trimming at V came to 2 bases and at J to 5 bases, leaving 5 bases not matched to a gene. Germline loops: CDR1 SGHRS, CDR2 YFSETQ. The CDR3 spans 14 residues. The CDR3: CASSLGQGRETQYF. In nucleotides, the CDR3 is TGCGCCAGCAGCTTAGGACAGGGTAGGGAGACCCAGTACTTC.